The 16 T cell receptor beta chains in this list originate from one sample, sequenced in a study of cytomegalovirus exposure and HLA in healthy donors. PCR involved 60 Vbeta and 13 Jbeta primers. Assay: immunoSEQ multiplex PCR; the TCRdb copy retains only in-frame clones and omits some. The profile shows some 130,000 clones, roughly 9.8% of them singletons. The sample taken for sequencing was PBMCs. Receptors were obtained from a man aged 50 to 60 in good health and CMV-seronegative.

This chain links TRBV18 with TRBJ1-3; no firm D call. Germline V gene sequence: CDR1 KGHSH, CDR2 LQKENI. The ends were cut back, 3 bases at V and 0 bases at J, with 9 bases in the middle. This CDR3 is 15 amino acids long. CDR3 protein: CASSPGSNSGNTIYF. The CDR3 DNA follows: TGTGCCAGCTCACCGGGCAGTAACTCTGGAAACACCATATATTTT.

The CDR3, as DNA: TGCGCCAGCAGCCAGCGAGGACTAGCGGGGGGGCCCTTGGACGGTGAGCAGTTCTTC. Encoded protein: CASSQRGLAGGPLDGEQFF. The chain combines TRBV5-1 with TRBJ2-1, with 15 bases lining up with TRBD2. Germline V gene sequence: CDR1 SGHRS, CDR2 YFSETQ. This CDR3 comprises 19 residues. V lost 4 bases and J lost 9; bases outside the gene matches: 17.

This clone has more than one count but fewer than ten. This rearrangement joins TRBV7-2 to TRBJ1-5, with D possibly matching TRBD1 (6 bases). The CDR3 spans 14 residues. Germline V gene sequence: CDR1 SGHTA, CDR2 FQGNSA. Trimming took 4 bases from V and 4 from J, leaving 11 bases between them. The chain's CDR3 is CASSSRQANQPQHF. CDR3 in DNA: TGTGCCAGCAGCTCCAGACAGGCTAATCAGCCCCAGCATTTT.

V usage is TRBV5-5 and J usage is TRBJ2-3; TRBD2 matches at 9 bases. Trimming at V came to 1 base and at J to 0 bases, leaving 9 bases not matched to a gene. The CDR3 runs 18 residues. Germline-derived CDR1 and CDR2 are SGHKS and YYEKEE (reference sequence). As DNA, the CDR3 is TGTGCCAGCAGCTTGAGGCTAGCGGGGCCCACTAGCACAGATACGCAGTATTTT. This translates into CASSLRLAGPTSTDTQYF.

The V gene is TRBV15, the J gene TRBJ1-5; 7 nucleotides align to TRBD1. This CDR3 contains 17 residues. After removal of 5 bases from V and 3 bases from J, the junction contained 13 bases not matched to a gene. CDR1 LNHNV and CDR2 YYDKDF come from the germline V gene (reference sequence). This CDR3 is CATSGQTGRIDNQPQHF. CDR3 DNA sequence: TGTGCCACCAGCGGTCAGACAGGGCGAATAGACAATCAGCCCCAGCATTTT.

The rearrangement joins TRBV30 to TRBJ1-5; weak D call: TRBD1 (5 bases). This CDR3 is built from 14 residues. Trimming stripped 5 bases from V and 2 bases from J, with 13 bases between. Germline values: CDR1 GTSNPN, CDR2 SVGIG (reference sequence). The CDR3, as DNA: TGTGCCTGGCTTGGACAAGGGGGCAATCAGCCCCAGCATTTT. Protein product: CAWLGQGGNQPQHF.

The CDR3 protein is CASSLSSGDYEQYF. CDR3 DNA sequence: TGTGCCAGCAGCTTAAGCAGCGGGGATTACGAGCAGTACTTC. The chain joins TRBV7-3 to TRBJ2-7; 7 nucleotides match TRBD2. The ends lost 1 base at V and 4 bases at J; junction bases unmatched: 4. The CDR3 covers 14 residues. Germline V lookup: CDR1 SGHTA, CDR2 FQGTGA.

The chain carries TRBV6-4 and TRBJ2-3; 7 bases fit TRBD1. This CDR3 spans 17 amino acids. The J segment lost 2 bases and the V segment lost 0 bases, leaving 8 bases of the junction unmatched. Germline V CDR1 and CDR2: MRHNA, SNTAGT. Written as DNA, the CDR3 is TGTGCCAGCAGTGACTCTATGGGACAGTTGAACACAGATACGCAGTATTTT. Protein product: CASSDSMGQLNTDTQYF.

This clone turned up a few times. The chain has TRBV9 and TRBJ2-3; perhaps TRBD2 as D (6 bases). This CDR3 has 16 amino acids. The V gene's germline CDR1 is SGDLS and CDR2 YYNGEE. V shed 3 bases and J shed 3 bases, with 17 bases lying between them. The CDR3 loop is CASSAAYGAGTDTQYF. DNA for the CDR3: TGTGCCAGCAGCGCAGCGTATGGCGCGGGAACAGATACGCAGTATTTT.

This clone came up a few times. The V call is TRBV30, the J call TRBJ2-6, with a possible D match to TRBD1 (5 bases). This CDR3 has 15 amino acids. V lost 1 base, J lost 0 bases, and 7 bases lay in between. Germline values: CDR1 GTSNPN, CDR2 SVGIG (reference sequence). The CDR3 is CAWSAGISGANVLTF. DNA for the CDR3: TGTGCCTGGAGTGCAGGGATCTCTGGGGCCAACGTCCTGACTTTC.

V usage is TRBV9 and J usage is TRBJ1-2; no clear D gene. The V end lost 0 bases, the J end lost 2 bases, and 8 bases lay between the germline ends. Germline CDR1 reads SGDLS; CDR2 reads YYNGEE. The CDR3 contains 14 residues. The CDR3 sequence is CASSVASENYGYTF. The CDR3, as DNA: TGTGCCAGCAGCGTAGCGAGCGAAAACTATGGCTACACCTTC.

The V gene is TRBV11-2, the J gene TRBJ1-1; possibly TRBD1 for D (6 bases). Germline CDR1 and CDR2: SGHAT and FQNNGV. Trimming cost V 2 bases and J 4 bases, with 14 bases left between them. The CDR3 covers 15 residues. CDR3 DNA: TGTGCCAGCAGCTTACTGGGGGCGGGCGGCACTGAAGCTTTCTTT. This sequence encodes CASSLLGAGGTEAFF.

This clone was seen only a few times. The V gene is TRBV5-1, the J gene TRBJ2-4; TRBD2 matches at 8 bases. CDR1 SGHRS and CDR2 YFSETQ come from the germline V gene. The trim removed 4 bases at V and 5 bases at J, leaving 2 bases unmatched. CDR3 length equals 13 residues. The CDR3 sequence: CASSPGGENIQYF. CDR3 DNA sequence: TGCGCCAGCAGCCCGGGGGGGGAAAACATTCAGTACTTC.

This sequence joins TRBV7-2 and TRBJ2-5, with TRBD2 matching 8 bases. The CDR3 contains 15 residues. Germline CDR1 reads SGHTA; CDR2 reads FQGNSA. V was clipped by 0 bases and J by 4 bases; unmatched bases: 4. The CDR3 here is CASSLASGVIETQYF. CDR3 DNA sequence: TGTGCCAGCAGCTTAGCTAGCGGGGTCATAGAGACCCAGTACTTC.

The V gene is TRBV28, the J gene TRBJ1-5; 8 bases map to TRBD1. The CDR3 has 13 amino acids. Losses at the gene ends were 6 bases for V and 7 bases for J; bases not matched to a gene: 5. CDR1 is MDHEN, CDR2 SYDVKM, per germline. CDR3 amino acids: CASSRTGRQPQHF. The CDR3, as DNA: TGTGCCAGCAGCAGGACAGGGCGCCAGCCCCAGCATTTT.

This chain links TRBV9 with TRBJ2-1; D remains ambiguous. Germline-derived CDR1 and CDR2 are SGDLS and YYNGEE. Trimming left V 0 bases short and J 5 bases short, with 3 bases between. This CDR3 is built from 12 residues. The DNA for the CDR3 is TGTGCCAGCAGCGTAGCTGACAATGAGCAGTTCTTC. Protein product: CASSVADNEQFF.